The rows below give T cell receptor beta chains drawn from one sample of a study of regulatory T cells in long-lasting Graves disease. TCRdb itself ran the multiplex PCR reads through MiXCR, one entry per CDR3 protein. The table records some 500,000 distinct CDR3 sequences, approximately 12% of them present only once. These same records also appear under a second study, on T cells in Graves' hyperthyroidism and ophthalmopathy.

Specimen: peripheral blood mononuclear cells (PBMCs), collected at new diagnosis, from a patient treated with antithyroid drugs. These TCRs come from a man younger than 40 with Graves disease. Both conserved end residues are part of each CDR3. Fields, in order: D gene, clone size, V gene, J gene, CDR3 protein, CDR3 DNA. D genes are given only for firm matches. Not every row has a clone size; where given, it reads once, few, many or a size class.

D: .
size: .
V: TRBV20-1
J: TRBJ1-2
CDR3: CSAKQGLGNYGYTF
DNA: TGCAGTGCGAAACAGGGCCTCGGGAACTATGGCTACACCTTC

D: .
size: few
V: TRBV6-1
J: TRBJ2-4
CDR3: CASSEGVGAKNIQYF
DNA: TGTGCCAGCAGTGAGGGGGTCGGGGCCAAAAACATTCAGTACTTC

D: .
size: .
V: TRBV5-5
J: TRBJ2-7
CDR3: CASSLETLTYEQYF
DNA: TGTGCCAGCAGCCTGGAGACCCTCACCTACGAGCAGTACTTC

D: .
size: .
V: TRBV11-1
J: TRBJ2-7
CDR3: CASSSRGLGYEQYF
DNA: TGTGCCAGCAGCTCCAGGGGCCTCGGCTACGAGCAGTACTTC

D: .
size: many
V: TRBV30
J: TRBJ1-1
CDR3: CAWRTQGNTEAFF
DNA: TGTGCCTGGAGGACACAGGGGAACACTGAAGCTTTCTTT

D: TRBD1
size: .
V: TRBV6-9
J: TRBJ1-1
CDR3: CAGSYGTGDTEAFF
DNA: TGTGCCGGCAGTTACGGGACAGGGGACACTGAAGCTTTCTTT

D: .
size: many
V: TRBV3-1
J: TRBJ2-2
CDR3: CASRFLGELFF
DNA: TGTGCCAGCCGCTTTCTCGGGGAGCTGTTTTTT

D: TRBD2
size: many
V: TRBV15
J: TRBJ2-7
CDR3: CATGTRGYEQYF
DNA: TGTGCCACCGGGACTAGAGGTTACGAGCAGTACTTC

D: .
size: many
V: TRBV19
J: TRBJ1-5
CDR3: CASSIGGSQPQHF
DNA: TGTGCCAGTAGTATCGGTGGGAGCCAGCCCCAGCATTTT

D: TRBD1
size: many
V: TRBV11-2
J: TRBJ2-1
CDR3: CASSDRDVYNEQFF
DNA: TGTGCCAGCAGCGACAGGGATGTCTACAATGAGCAGTTCTTC

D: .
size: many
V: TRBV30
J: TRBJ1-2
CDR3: CAWSGTGLKVGYGYTF
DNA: TGTGCCTGGAGTGGGACGGGCCTAAAGGTTGGCTATGGCTACACCTTC

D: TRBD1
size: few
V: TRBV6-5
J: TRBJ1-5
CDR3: CASSYPGQGNQPQHF
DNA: TGTGCCAGCAGTTACCCGGGACAGGGCAATCAGCCCCAGCATTTT

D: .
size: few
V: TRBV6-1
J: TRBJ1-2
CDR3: CASSPTAGPWGYTF
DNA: TGTGCCAGCAGTCCCACGGCAGGCCCCTGGGGCTACACCTTC

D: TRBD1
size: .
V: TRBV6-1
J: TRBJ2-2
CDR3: CASRQGAPNTGELFF
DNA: TGTGCCAGCAGGCAGGGGGCGCCGAACACCGGGGAGCTGTTTTTT

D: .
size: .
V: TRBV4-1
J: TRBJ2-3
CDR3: CASSDRETGRMFGADTQYF
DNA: TGCGCCAGCAGCGACCGGGAAACGGGAAGAATGTTTGGGGCAGATACGCAGTATTTT

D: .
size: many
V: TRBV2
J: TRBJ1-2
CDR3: CASSMGVDYGYTF
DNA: TGTGCCAGCTCAATGGGGGTTGACTATGGCTACACCTTC

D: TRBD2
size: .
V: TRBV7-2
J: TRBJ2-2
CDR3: CASSRTRLNTGELFF
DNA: TGTGCCAGCAGCAGGACTAGACTTAACACCGGGGAGCTGTTTTTT

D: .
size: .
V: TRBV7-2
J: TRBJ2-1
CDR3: CASSLFRDEQFF
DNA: TGTGCCAGCAGCTTATTCCGGGACGAGCAGTTCTTC

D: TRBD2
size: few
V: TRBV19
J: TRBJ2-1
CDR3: CASSIDGSGRTREQFF
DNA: TGTGCCAGTAGTATAGATGGCAGCGGGAGAACACGGGAGCAGTTCTTC

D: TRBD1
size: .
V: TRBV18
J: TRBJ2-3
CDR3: CASSPTDRGITDTQYF
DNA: TGTGCCAGCTCACCAACTGACAGGGGGATCACAGATACGCAGTATTTT

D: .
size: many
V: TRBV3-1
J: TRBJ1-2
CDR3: CASSQRTPYGYTF
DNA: TGTGCCAGCAGCCAACGCACCCCCTATGGCTACACCTTC

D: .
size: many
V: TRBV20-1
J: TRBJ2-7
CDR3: CSALGGGAYRDEQYF
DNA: TGCAGTGCATTGGGCGGGGGCGCTTATAGAGACGAGCAGTACTTC

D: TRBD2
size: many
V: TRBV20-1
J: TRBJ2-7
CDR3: CSVEAGGTTYEQYF
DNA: TGCAGTGTCGAAGCGGGAGGTACCACCTACGAGCAGTACTTC

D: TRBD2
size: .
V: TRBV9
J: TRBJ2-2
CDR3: CASSVGAGGNTGELFF
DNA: TGTGCCAGCAGCGTAGGGGCGGGAGGGAACACCGGGGAGCTGTTTTTT

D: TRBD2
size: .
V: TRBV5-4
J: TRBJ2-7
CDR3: CASSLGLAGPVSVYEQYF
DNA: TGTGCCAGCAGCTTGGGGCTAGCGGGGCCTGTCAGCGTCTACGAGCAGTACTTC

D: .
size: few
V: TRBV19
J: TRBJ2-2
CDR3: CASSLGTIAGELFF
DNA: TGTGCCAGTAGTTTAGGTACTATTGCCGGGGAGCTGTTTTTT

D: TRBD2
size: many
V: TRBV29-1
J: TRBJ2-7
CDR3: CSARGGTYEQYF
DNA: TGCAGCGCCCGCGGGGGAACCTACGAGCAGTACTTC

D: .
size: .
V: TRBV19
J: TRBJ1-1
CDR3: CGSAGNTEAFF
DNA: TGTGGCTCAGCGGGGAACACTGAAGCTTTCTTT

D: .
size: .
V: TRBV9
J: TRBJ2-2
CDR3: CASSVGPGELFF
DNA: TGTGCCAGCAGCGTAGGTCCCGGGGAGCTGTTTTTT

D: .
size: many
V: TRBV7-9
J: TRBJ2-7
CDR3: CASSSNPGEQYF
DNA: TGTGCCAGCAGCTCCAACCCGGGCGAGCAGTACTTC

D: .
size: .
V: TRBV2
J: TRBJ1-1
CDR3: CASSPGRDEAFF
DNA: TGTGCCAGCTCCCCGGGACGGGATGAAGCTTTCTTT